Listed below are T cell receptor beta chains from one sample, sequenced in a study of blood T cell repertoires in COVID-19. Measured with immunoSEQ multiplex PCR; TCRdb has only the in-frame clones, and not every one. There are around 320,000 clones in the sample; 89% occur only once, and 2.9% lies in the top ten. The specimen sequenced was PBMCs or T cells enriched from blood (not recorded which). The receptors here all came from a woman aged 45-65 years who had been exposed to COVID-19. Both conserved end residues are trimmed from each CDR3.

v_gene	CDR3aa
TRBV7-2	ASSPFSGGAYEQY
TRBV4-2	ASSHGQGRGTGELF
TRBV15	ATSRDLRQETDTQY
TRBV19	ASTNREGNQPQH
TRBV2	ASSEAVRGLHGELF
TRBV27	ASSLSGTGIYGYT
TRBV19	ASSIKGQVQETQY
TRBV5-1	ASSLEGQLGYGYT
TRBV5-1	ASSITGNTEAF
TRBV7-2	ASSPQRGSTDTQY
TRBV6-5	ASSRQGGGQPQH
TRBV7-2	ASSSGLAGGPYTGELF
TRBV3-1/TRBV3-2	ASSPHMYYGYT
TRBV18	ASSLPGSGGRDTQY
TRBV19	ASSIKGNRAYEQY
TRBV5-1	ASSPDRGLYEQY
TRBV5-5	ASRQTGGEGTQY
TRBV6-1	ASSEWSSGTYEQY